The rows below give T cell receptor beta chains drawn from one sample of a study of blood T cells in healthy people across ages. TCRdb re-called the 5' RACE reads with MiXCR, one entry per CDR3 protein. The data show 1.5 million to 2 million distinct CDR3 sequences, around half seen once. Sequences were obtained from blood. These receptors all come from a woman aged 40-49 years in good health. CDR3s include the opening cysteine and the closing phenylalanine or tryptophan. A D gene is named only where the DNA matches it firmly. Size tells how often a clone was seen (once, few, many) or the class of an expanded clone, and some rows leave it out.

j_call d_call v_call clone_size cdr3_aa cdr3_nt
TRBJ1-2 NA TRBV29-1 NA CSVEQPTPYGYTF TGCAGCGTTGAACAACCGACACCGTATGGCTACACCTTC
TRBJ2-5 NA TRBV5-1 once CASGLRNQETQYF TGCGCCAGCGGCTTGAGGAACCAAGAGACCCAGTACTTC
TRBJ2-7 NA TRBV5-1 NA CASSPDSFSSYEQYF TGCGCCAGCAGCCCCGACAGCTTCAGCTCCTACGAGCAGTACTTC
TRBJ2-7 TRBD2 TRBV5-1 many CASSSSGSSFEQYF TGCGCCAGCAGCTCTAGCGGCAGCTCTTTCGAGCAGTACTTC
TRBJ2-3 NA TRBV4-2 NA CASSQDSRGGTDAQYF TGTGCCAGCAGCCAAGATAGTCGGGGTGGTACAGATGCGCAGTATTTT
TRBJ1-2 TRBD1 TRBV20-1 few CSAGTTGNYGYTF TGCAGTGCTGGTACGACAGGGAACTATGGCTACACCTTC
TRBJ2-7 NA TRBV9 NA CASSVSEGAYEQYF TGTGCCAGCAGCGTGTCGGAAGGGGCCTACGAGCAGTACTTC
TRBJ2-3 NA TRBV5-1 NA CASTDPRDTQYF TGCGCCAGCACCGACCCTCGGGATACGCAGTATTTT
TRBJ2-3 NA TRBV4-2 NA CASSPQTGKDTQYF TGTGCCAGCAGCCCACAGACAGGAAAAGATACGCAGTATTTT
TRBJ2-7 TRBD2 TRBV6-5 few CASTAGLAGYEQYF TGTGCCAGCACCGCGGGACTAGCGGGCTACGAGCAGTACTTC
TRBJ2-3 TRBD1 TRBV29-1 NA CSARTGLRTDTQYF TGCAGCGCCCGGACAGGGCTCAGGACAGATACGCAGTATTTT
TRBJ1-2 NA TRBV4-3 few CASSQGGSAGYYGYTF TGCGCCAGCAGCCAGGGGGGTAGCGCAGGATACTATGGCTACACCTTC
TRBJ2-7 TRBD1 TRBV6-5 NA CASRIRDRGSYEQYF TGTGCCAGCAGGATCCGGGACAGGGGATCCTACGAGCAGTACTTC
TRBJ1-4 NA TRBV4-2 NA CASSRTLPTNEKLFF TGTGCCAGCAGCCGAACATTACCAACTAATGAAAAACTGTTTTTT
TRBJ1-2 NA TRBV3-1 NA CASSQDFGNGYTF TGTGCCAGCAGCCAAGATTTCGGGAACGGCTACACCTTC
TRBJ1-2 NA TRBV5-4 NA CASSLVSGKGGYTF TGTGCCAGCAGCTTGGTCTCTGGGAAGGGGGGCTACACCTTC
TRBJ2-5 TRBD1 TRBV4-3 NA CASSQVWDRGGETQYF TGCGCCAGCAGCCAAGTATGGGACAGGGGCGGAGAGACCCAGTACTTC
TRBJ2-1 NA TRBV20-1 NA CSARPPSSYNEQFF TGCAGTGCTAGACCACCGAGCTCCTACAATGAGCAGTTCTTC
TRBJ1-2 NA TRBV6-6 few CACSPADNYGYTF TGTGCCTGCAGCCCTGCCGATAACTATGGCTACACCTTC
TRBJ1-6 NA TRBV10-3 NA CAISSGVNNSPLYF TGTGCCATCAGTTCAGGGGTCAACAATTCACCCCTCTACTTT
TRBJ2-3 TRBD2 TRBV4-3 NA CASSQDRAGVTDTQYF TGCGCCAGCAGCCAAGATCGGGCGGGGGTTACAGATACGCAGTATTTT
TRBJ1-1 NA TRBV5-1 few CASSLTTGNTEAFF TGTGCCAGCAGCTTAACTACAGGGAACACTGAAGCTTTCTTT
TRBJ2-5 NA TRBV3-1 NA CASSQNGQETQYF TGTGCCAGCAGCCAAAACGGTCAAGAGACCCAGTACTTC
TRBJ2-3 NA TRBV4-3 NA CASSQDRVIGADTQYF TGCGCCAGCAGCCAAGATCGTGTTATTGGCGCAGATACGCAGTATTTT
TRBJ1-1 TRBD1 TRBV9 NA CASSTDRGRIMNTEAFF TGTGCCAGCAGCACAGACAGGGGGCGAATCATGAACACTGAAGCTTTCTTT
TRBJ2-7 NA TRBV10-2 once CASSELAMQYF TGCGCCAGCAGTGAATTGGCAATGCAGTACTTC
TRBJ2-7 TRBD2 TRBV19 NA CASSMYAGVVYKQYF TGTGCCAGTAGTATGTATGCGGGGGTGGTCTACAAGCAGTACTTC
TRBJ2-4 TRBD2 TRBV7-2 NA CASSLELAGGVQYF TGTGCCAGCAGCTTAGAACTAGCGGGGGGTGTTCAGTACTTC
TRBJ2-3 TRBD2 TRBV3-1 NA CASSHRRLADGTDTQYF TGTGCCAGCAGCCATAGACGACTAGCGGATGGCACAGATACGCAGTATTTT
TRBJ1-2 NA TRBV21-1 NA CAFHTGTFYGYTF TGCGCCTTTCATACAGGGACGTTCTATGGCTACACCTTC
TRBJ2-5 NA TRBV20-1 once CSAREEDDQETQYF TGCAGTGCTAGAGAGGAGGACGACCAAGAGACCCAGTACTTC
TRBJ2-1 NA TRBV20-1 NA CSAPPLRGNEQFF TGCAGTGCTCCCCCCCTCCGGGGCAATGAGCAGTTCTTC
TRBJ2-3 NA TRBV15 NA CATSMAVITDTQYF TGTGCCACCAGCATGGCAGTGATCACAGATACGCAGTATTTT
TRBJ1-2 TRBD1 TRBV5-1 NA CASSLRTGILNYGYTF TGCGCCAGCAGTTTGAGGACAGGCATCCTTAACTATGGCTACACCTTC
TRBJ2-2 NA TRBV27 NA CASSFGGSDTGELFF TGTGCCAGCAGTTTTGGGGGGTCAGACACCGGGGAGCTGTTTTTT
TRBJ2-3 TRBD1 TRBV7-2 NA CASSLARQGASTDTQYF TGTGCCAGCAGCTTAGCGAGACAGGGGGCGAGCACAGATACGCAGTATTTT
TRBJ2-5 NA TRBV20-1 few CSARMEYQETQYF TGCAGTGCTAGAATGGAATACCAAGAGACCCAGTACTTC
TRBJ2-3 NA TRBV6-2/TRBV6-3 NA CASSYPPGPNTDTQYF TGTGCCAGCAGTTACCCCCCAGGGCCCAACACAGATACGCAGTATTTT
TRBJ2-1 TRBD2 TRBV7-6 NA CASSPTSGGAPEQFF TGTGCCAGCAGCCCAACTAGCGGGGGGGCCCCTGAGCAGTTCTTC
TRBJ2-1 NA TRBV11-3 NA CASSFRRGEDNEQFF TGTGCCAGCAGCTTTAGGAGGGGCGAGGACAATGAGCAGTTCTTC
TRBJ2-1 NA TRBV2 NA CASSVDVRSGHEQFF TGTGCCAGCAGTGTGGATGTTAGAAGTGGGCATGAGCAGTTCTTC
TRBJ2-3 TRBD2 TRBV4-3 NA CASSRSRGTTDTQYF TGCGCCAGCAGCCGTTCGCGGGGGACCACAGATACGCAGTATTTT
TRBJ2-6 NA TRBV6-1 few CASMIIPSGANVLTF TGTGCCAGCATGATAATCCCCTCTGGGGCCAACGTCCTGACTTTC
TRBJ2-1 TRBD1 TRBV5-1 many CASSLGQGSYNEQFF TGTGCCAGCAGCTTAGGACAGGGGTCCTACAATGAGCAGTTCTTC
TRBJ2-3 TRBD1 TRBV7-8 few CASSTGTGVTDTQYF TGTGCCAGCAGCACCGGGACAGGGGTCACAGATACGCAGTATTTT
TRBJ2-5 NA TRBV12-3/TRBV12-4 NA CACSSIVETQYF TGTGCCTGCAGTTCCATAGTTGAGACCCAGTACTTC
TRBJ2-3 NA TRBV11-1 NA CASSLVRPADTQYF TGTGCCAGCAGCTTAGTTCGGCCGGCAGATACGCAGTATTTT
TRBJ1-2 NA TRBV6-5 few CASSYSTGLNYGYTF TGTGCCAGCAGTTACTCAACAGGACTCAACTATGGCTACACCTTC
TRBJ2-3 NA TRBV21-1 NA CASRPVVTGNTDTQYF TGTGCCAGCAGACCCGTCGTGACGGGGAACACAGATACGCAGTATTTT
TRBJ2-1 NA TRBV4-2 few CASSQAWEQSRLFF TGTGCCAGCAGCCAAGCCTGGGAGCAAAGCCGGTTGTTCTTC
TRBJ2-5 NA TRBV20-1 NA CSARSGSQETQYF TGCAGTGCTAGATCCGGCTCCCAAGAGACCCAGTACTTC
TRBJ2-7 TRBD1 TRBV20-1 NA CSARDRDRGYYEQYF TGCAGTGCTAGAGACCGGGACAGGGGATATTACGAGCAGTACTTC
TRBJ2-7 NA TRBV4-2 NA CASSESESYEQYF TGTGCCAGCAGCGAGTCGGAGTCCTACGAGCAGTACTTC
TRBJ2-7 NA TRBV4-2 once CASSQDWRQGYEQYF TGTGCCAGCAGCCAAGATTGGAGGCAGGGGTACGAGCAGTACTTC
TRBJ2-1 TRBD1 TRBV7-9 NA CASSAQGANYNEQFF TGTGCCAGCAGCGCGCAGGGGGCGAACTACAATGAGCAGTTCTTC
TRBJ2-1 TRBD1 TRBV10-3 few CAIGEAGTGGNEQFF TGTGCCATCGGCGAGGCCGGGACAGGGGGTAATGAGCAGTTCTTC
TRBJ2-7 NA TRBV7-2 few CASSPVVDRSSYEQYF TGTGCCAGCAGCCCGGTTGTAGACAGAAGCTCCTACGAGCAGTACTTC
TRBJ2-3 TRBD1 TRBV5-1 NA CASSFPTGASTDTQYF TGCGCCAGCAGCTTCCCGACAGGGGCTAGCACAGATACGCAGTATTTT
TRBJ1-6 NA TRBV20-1 few CSAAPRTLYNSPLHF TGCAGTGCCGCTCCTAGGACACTTTATAATTCACCCCTCCACTTT
TRBJ1-2 NA TRBV20-1 NA CSASGRDGYTF TGCAGTGCTTCCGGGCGGGATGGCTACACCTTC